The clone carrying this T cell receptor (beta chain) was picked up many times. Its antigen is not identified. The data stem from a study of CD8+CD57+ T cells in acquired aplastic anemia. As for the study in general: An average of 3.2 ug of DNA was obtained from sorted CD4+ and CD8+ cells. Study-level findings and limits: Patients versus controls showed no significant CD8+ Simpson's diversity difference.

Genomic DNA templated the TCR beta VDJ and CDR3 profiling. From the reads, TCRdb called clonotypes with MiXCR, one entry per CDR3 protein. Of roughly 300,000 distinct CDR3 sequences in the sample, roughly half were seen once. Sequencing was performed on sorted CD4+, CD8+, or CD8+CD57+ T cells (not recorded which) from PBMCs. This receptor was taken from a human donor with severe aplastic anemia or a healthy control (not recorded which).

CDR3 sequence reads: CASSSGGSWETQYF. The CDR3 DNA follows: TGTGCCAGCAGCAGCGGAGGAAGTTGGGAGACCCAGTACTTC. The chain uses TRBV7-9 and TRBJ2-5; weak D call: TRBD2 (5 bases). The CDR3 length is 14 residues. CDR1 and CDR2 from the germline V gene are SEHNR and FQNEAQ (reference sequence). V shed 5 bases and J shed 5 bases, with 15 bases lying between them.